This entry is about one T cell receptor beta chain. Germline V gene sequence: CDR1 SGDLS, CDR2 YYNGEE. With 2 bases removed from V and 6 bases from J, the gap between germline ends came to 20 bases. CDR3 length equals 16 residues. The study drew participants aged roughly 18 to 95 years from around 24 US areas. All exposed participants met a person with COVID-19 within 2 weeks before entering the study. The data belong to a study of blood T cell repertoires in COVID-19. For the study at large: COVID-19 samples collected from the United States, Italy and Spain covered acute and convalescent phases.

This table comes from immunoSEQ multiplex PCR, and its TCRdb copy is limited to in-frame clones, with some not included. The top ten clones hold roughly 1.7% of a sample with about 140,000 clones, less than 85% of them seen once. This clonotype was obtained from a woman aged 18-29 years who had been exposed to COVID-19. Input material: PBMCs or T cells enriched from blood (not recorded which). The V and J genes are TRBV9 and TRBJ1-2, with D maybe TRBD1 (5 bases). CDR3 region: CASSVQGREGMDGYTF. DNA for the CDR3: TGTGCCAGCAGCGTCCAGGGCAGGGAGGGGATGGATGGCTACACCTTC. Drawing the rest from reference TRBV9 and TRBJ1-2, the complete variable domain is DSGVTQTPKHLITATGQRVTLRCSPRSGDLSVYWYQQSLDQGLQFLIQYYNGEERAKGNILERFSAQQFPDLHSELNLSSLELGDSALYFCASSVQGREGMDGYTFGSGTRLTVV.